This T cell receptor beta chain was found in a study of blood T cell repertoires in COVID-19. Sequencing used immunoSEQ multiplex PCR; TCRdb keeps in-frame clones, though not all of them. The table includes 180,000 or so clones, 81% detected once. This CDR3 has 16 amino acids. The trim removed 6 bases at V and 8 bases at J, leaving 12 bases unmatched. Germline V gene sequence: CDR1 SNHLY, CDR2 FYNNEI. The sequence was obtained from a woman aged 40 to 50 with COVID-19, enrolled during active disease. Sequenced sample: peripheral blood. The chain uses TRBV2 and TRBJ1-4; 10 bases fit TRBD1. The CDR3 is CASRAGTGAAGEKLFF. As DNA, the CDR3 is TGTGCCAGCAGAGCCGGGACAGGGGCCGCAGGGGAAAAACTGTTTTTT.